Listed below are T cell receptor beta chains from one sample, sequenced in a study of HIV-infected children after antiretroviral therapy interruption. Using its own MiXCR run on the 3' RACE reads, TCRdb lists one record per CDR3 protein. The table lists 30,000 to 40,000 distinct CDR3 sequences, about 7% of them singletons, with approximately 1% in the top ten. The sample in question was CD45RA+ CD4+ T cells from PBMCs, pooled from several time points, obtained from a donor given antiretroviral therapy, either interrupted or continuous. The receptors derive from a pool of human donors with HIV. Each CDR3 is given with its conserved first and last residue. A D gene is named only where the DNA matches it firmly. Clone size appears in some rows only: once, few, many, or a class for an expanded clone.

D	size	V	J	CDR3	DNA
-	many	TRBV15	TRBJ2-3	CATSTRRGGATDTQYF	TGTGCCACCAGCACGCGGAGGGGGGGCGCGACAGATACGCAGTATTTT
-	few	TRBV7-8	TRBJ1-4	CASAAGPRQKLFF	TGTGCCAGCGCCGCGGGGCCAAGGCAGAAACTGTTTTTT
TRBD2	-	TRBV10-3	TRBJ2-1	CAISGGRALGEQFF	TGTGCCATCAGTGGGGGGAGGGCCTTGGGTGAGCAGTTCTTC
TRBD1	many	TRBV5-4	TRBJ2-2	CASSHRGLDTGELFF	TGTGCCAGCAGCCACAGGGGTCTGGACACCGGGGAGCTGTTTTTT
-	many	TRBV28	TRBJ1-5	CAASNQPQHF	TGTGCCGCTAGTAATCAGCCCCAGCATTTT
-	many	TRBV6-6	TRBJ1-5	CASGSGGLLGNQPQHF	TGTGCCAGCGGTTCCGGGGGACTACTCGGAAATCAGCCCCAGCATTTT
TRBD1	-	TRBV4-2	TRBJ2-3	CASSVDRVQGDTQYF	TGTGCCAGCAGCGTCGACAGGGTACAGGGAGATACGCAGTATTTT
-	few	TRBV28	TRBJ2-4	CASTPRGNQAKNIQYF	TGTGCCAGCACCCCTCGAGGGAACCAGGCCAAAAACATTCAGTACTTC
TRBD1	many	TRBV19	TRBJ1-1	CASRSGGANTEAFF	TGTGCCAGTAGATCAGGGGGCGCGAACACTGAAGCTTTCTTT
-	many	TRBV6-2/TRBV6-3	TRBJ2-5	CASSRSRAGSWEETQYF	TGTGCCAGCAGCCGCTCCCGGGCAGGGAGTTGGGAAGAGACCCAGTACTTC
-	many	TRBV2	TRBJ2-5	CASSDAINQDTQYF	TGTGCCAGCAGTGATGCGATTAACCAAGACACCCAGTACTTT
TRBD1	many	TRBV12-3/TRBV12-4	TRBJ1-4	CASSLYSTGGEKLFF	TGTGCCAGCAGTTTGTATTCGACAGGGGGTGAAAAACTGTTTTTT
-	many	TRBV29-1	TRBJ1-1	CSPQGPEGTEAFF	TGCAGCCCTCAGGGCCCTGAGGGCACTGAAGCTTTCTTT
TRBD2	-	TRBV7-9	TRBJ2-1	CASSSIAGGPSEQFF	TGTGCCAGCAGCTCAATAGCGGGAGGGCCTAGTGAGCAGTTCTTC
-	few	TRBV28	TRBJ2-3	CASSGISQYF	TGTGCCAGCAGTGGGATATCCCAGTATTTT
TRBD1	many	TRBV6-2/TRBV6-3	TRBJ2-7	CASTGTGTGRHEQYF	TGTGCCAGCACAGGCACCGGGACAGGTCGCCACGAGCAGTACTTC
-	many	TRBV7-2	TRBJ1-6	CASSYGLISPLHF	TGTGCCAGCAGCTATGGACTGATTTCACCCCTCCACTTT
-	many	TRBV29-1	TRBJ2-7	CSARGVYEQYF	TGCAGCGCGAGGGGGGTCTACGAGCAGTACTTC
-	-	TRBV12-3/TRBV12-4	TRBJ2-2	CASSLRLFKDTGELFF	TGTGCCAGCAGTCTAAGGTTGTTTAAGGACACCGGGGAGCTGTTTTTT
TRBD1	many	TRBV7-2	TRBJ2-7	CASSLVGQGEISSYEQYF	TGTGCCAGCAGCTTAGTCGGGCAGGGGGAGATTTCAAGCTACGAGCAGTACTTC
-	many	TRBV12-3/TRBV12-4	TRBJ2-5	CASSPRGAFREETQYF	TGTGCCAGCAGTCCCCGGGGGGCCTTTCGAGAAGAGACCCAGTACTTC
TRBD1	many	TRBV7-2	TRBJ2-1	CASSLGRTGKGHEQFF	TGTGCCAGCAGCTTAGGCAGGACAGGGAAGGGGCATGAGCAGTTCTTC
-	few	TRBV11-1	TRBJ1-1	CASSLVGGEAFF	TGTGCCAGCAGCTTAGTCGGGGGTGAAGCTTTCTTT